This section outlines one T cell receptor (beta chain) sequence together with its context. Antigen specificity is unknown. The sample comes from a study of T cell responses to AZD1222 COVID-19 vaccine. Study-level findings and limits: The study found Spike-specific TCR breadth and depth rose after two AZD1222 doses.

The table came from immunoSEQ multiplex PCR; TCRdb's copy has only in-frame clones and leaves some out. Counted here are fewer than 200,000 clones, over 80% occurring once; the ten biggest clones make up 1.5% to 2%. The length of the CDR3 is 13 residues. Trimming at V came to 4 bases and at J to 5 bases, leaving 3 bases not matched to a gene. CDR1 is SGHNT and CDR2 is YYREEE in the germline V gene (reference sequence). The receptor was derived from an adult in good health. This chain joins TRBV5-4 and TRBJ1-5; 7 bases are a match to TRBD1. The sample consisted of peripheral blood, taken on day 0 of AZD1222 vaccination. CDR3 amino acids: CASSQQGDQPQHF. The DNA for the CDR3 is TGTGCCAGCAGCCAGCAGGGGGATCAGCCCCAGCATTTT.